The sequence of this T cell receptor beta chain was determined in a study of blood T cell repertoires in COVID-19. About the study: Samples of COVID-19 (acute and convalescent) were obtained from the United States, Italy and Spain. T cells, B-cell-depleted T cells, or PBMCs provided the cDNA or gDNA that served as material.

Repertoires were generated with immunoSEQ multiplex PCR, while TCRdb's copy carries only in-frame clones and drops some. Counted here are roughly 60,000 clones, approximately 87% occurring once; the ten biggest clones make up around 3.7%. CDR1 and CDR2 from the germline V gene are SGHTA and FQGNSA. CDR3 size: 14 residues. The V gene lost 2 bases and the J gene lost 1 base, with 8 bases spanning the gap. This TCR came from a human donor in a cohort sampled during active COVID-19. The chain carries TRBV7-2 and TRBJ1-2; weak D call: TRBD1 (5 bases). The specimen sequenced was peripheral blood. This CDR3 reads CASSLTTVNYGYTF. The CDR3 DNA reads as TGTGCCAGCAGCTTAACGACAGTTAACTATGGCTACACCTTC.